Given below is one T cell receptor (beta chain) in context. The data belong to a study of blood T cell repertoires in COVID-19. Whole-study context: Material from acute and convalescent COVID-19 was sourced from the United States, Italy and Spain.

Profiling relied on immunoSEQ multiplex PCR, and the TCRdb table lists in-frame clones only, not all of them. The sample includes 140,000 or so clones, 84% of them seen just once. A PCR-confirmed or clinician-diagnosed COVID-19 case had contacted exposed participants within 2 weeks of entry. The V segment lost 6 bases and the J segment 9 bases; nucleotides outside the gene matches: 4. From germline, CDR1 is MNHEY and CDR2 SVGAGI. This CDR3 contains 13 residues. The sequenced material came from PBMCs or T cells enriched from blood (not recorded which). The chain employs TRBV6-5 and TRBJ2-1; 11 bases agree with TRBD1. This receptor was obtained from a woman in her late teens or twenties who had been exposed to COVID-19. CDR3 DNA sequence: TGTGCCAGCAGCCCGGACAGGGGGCCTGAGCAGTTCTTC. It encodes CASSPDRGPEQFF.